This T cell receptor beta chain was obtained from a study of vaccination and CD4 T cells after COVID-19. Scientists ran DNA taken from cultured CD4+ T cells through the Oncomine TCR Beta short-read assay for sequencing. TCRdb processed the PCR reads anew with MiXCR; each CDR3 protein has one entry. Among 13,000 or so distinct CDR3 sequences listed, under 75% were seen once. On this clonotype: Its cognate antigen is unknown.

Treatment of the sample: approximately 9-day PBMC culture with coronavirus spike peptide pools or control peptides (ViraFEST assay). The clonotype originates from a human donor who had recovered from COVID-19. The sequenced material came from CD4+ T cells from blood, cultured in vitro.

The CDR3 bases are TGTGCCAGCAGTGACTCGGGACAGGGGGACTATGGCTACACCTTC. This sequence encodes CASSDSGQGDYGYTF. The rearrangement links TRBV6-4 to TRBJ1-2; 11 bases match TRBD1. Germline trimming cut 0 bases from V and 3 bases from J; bases unmatched to any gene: 0. This CDR3 is 15 amino acids long. Germline V lookup: CDR1 MRHNA, CDR2 SNTAGT.